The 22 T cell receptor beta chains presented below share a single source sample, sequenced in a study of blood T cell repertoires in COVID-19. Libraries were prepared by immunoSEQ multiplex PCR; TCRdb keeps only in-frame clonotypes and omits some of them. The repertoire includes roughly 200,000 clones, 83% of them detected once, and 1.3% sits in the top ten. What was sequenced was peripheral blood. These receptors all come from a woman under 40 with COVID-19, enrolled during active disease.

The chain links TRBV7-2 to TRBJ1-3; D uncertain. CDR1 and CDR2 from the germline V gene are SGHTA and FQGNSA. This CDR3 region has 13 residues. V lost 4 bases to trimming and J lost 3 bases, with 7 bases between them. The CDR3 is CASSSGGGNTIYF. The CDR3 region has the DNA TGTGCCAGCAGCTCGGGAGGTGGAAACACCATATATTTT. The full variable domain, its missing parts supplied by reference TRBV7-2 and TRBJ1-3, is GAGVSQSPSNKVTEKGKDVELRCDPISGHTALYWYRQSLGQGLEFLIYFQGNSAPDKSGLPSDRFSAERTGGSVSTLTIQRTQQEDSAVYLCASSSGGGNTIYFGEGSWLTVV.

In nucleotides, the CDR3 is TGTGCCAGCAGCTTTGTGGGGAGCTCTAGCACAGATACGCAGTATTTT. Its translation is CASSFVGSSSTDTQYF. The genes are TRBV7-2 and TRBJ2-3, with a possible D match to TRBD2 (5 bases). V was clipped by 3 bases and J by 0 bases, with 13 bases between them. The CDR3 length is 16 residues. Germline V CDR1 and CDR2: SGHTA, FQGNSA.

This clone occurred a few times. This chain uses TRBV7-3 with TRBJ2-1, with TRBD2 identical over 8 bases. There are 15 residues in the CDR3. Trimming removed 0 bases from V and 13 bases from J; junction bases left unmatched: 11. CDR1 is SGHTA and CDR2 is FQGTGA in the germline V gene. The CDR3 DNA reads TGTGCCAGCAGCTTAACGGCGGATAGCGGGGTTTCACAGTTCTTC. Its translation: CASSLTADSGVSQFF.

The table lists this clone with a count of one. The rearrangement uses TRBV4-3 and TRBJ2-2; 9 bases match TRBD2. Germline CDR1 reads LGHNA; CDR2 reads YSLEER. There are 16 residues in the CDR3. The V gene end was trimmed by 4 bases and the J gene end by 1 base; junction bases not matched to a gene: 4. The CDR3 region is CASSPQLAGNTGELFF. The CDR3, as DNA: TGCGCCAGCAGCCCACAACTAGCGGGGAACACCGGGGAGCTGTTTTTT.

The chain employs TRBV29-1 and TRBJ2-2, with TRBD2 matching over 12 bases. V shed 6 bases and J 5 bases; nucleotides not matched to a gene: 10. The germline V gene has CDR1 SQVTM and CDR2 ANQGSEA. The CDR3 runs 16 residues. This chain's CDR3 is CSVRPSGGALTGELFF. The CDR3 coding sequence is TGCAGCGTCCGACCTAGCGGGGGGGCCCTGACCGGGGAGCTGTTTTTT.

The CDR3: CSVVTSWETQYF. The CDR3 DNA sequence: TGCAGCGTTGTGACTAGTTGGGAGACCCAGTACTTC. This chain uses TRBV29-1 with TRBJ2-5, with D perhaps matching TRBD2 (6 bases). Germline CDR1 reads SQVTM; CDR2 reads ANQGSEA. V dropped 4 bases and J dropped 5 bases, with 11 bases sitting between them. The CDR3 runs to 12 residues.

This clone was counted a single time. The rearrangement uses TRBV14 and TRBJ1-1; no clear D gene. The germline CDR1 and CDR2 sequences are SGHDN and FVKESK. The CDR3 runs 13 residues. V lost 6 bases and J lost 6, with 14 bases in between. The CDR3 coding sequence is TGTGCCAGCAGGGACCCCGCGAGGGCTGAAGCTTTCTTT. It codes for CASRDPARAEAFF.

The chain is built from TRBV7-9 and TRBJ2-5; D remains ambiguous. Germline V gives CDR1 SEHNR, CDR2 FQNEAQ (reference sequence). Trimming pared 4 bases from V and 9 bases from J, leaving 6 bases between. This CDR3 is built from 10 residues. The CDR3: CASSSEAQYF. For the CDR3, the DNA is TGTGCCAGCAGCTCTGAGGCCCAGTACTTC.

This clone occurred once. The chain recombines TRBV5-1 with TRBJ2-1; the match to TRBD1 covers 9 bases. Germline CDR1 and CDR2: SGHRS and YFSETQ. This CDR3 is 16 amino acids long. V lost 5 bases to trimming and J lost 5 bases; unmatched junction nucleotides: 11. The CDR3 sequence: CASSPIGQGINNEQFF. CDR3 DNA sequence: TGCGCCAGCAGTCCAATCGGACAGGGGATAAACAATGAGCAGTTCTTC.

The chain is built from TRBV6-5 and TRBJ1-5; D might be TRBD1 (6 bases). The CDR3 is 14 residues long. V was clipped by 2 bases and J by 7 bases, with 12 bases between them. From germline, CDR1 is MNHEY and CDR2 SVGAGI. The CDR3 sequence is CASSYVGGLQPQHF. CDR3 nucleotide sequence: TGTGCCAGCAGTTACGTCGGGGGGCTACAGCCCCAGCATTTT.

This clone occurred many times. This chain's CDR3 is CASSIDRGTLSTGGYTF. The CDR3 coding sequence is TGTGCCAGCAGCATAGACAGGGGGACGCTATCCACGGGAGGCTACACCTTC. The rearrangement joins TRBV7-9 to TRBJ1-2; 9 nucleotides match TRBD1. The CDR3 is 17 residues long. Per the germline V gene, CDR1 is SEHNR and CDR2 is FQNEAQ (reference sequence). V shed 5 bases, J shed 8 bases, and the junction held 18 bases outside the gene matches.

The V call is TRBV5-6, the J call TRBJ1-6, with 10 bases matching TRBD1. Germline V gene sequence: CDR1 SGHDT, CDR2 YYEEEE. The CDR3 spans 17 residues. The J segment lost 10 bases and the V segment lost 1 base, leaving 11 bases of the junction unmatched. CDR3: CASSLSSGQGIGSPLHF. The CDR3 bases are TGTGCCAGCAGCTTGAGTTCGGGACAGGGGATCGGGTCACCCCTCCACTTT. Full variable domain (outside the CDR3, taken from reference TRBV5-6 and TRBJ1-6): DAGVTQSPTHLIKTRGQQVTLRCSPKSGHDTVSWYQQALGQGPQFIFQYYEEEERQRGNFPDRFSGHQFPNYSSELNVNALLLGDSALYLCASSLSSGQGIGSPLHFGNGTRLTVT.

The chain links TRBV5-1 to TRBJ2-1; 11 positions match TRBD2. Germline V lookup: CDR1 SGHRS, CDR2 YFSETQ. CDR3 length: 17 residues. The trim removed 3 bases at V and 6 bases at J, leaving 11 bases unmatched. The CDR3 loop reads CASSYQRTSGRSNEQFF. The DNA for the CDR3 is TGCGCCAGCAGCTACCAGAGAACTAGCGGGAGAAGCAATGAGCAGTTCTTC.

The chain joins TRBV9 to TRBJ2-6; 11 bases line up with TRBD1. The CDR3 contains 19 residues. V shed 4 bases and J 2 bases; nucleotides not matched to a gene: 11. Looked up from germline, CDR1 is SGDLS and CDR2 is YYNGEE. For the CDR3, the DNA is TGTGCCAGCAGCCTTTCCCGGGGACAGGGGGTAGCTGGGGCCAACGTCCTGACTTTC. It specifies CASSLSRGQGVAGANVLTF.

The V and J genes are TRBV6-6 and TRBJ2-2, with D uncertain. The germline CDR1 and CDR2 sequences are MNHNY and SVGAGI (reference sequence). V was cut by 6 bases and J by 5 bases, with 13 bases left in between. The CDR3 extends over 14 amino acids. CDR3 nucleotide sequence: TGTGCCAGCAGACTCCATCCTAGGACCGGGGAGCTGTTTTTT. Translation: CASRLHPRTGELFF.

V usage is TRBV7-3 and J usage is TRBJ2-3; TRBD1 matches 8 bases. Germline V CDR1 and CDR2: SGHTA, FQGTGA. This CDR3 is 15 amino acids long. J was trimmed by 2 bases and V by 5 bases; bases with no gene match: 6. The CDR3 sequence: CASSQDRAHTDTQYF. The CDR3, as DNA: TGTGCCAGCAGCCAGGACAGGGCCCACACAGATACGCAGTATTTT.

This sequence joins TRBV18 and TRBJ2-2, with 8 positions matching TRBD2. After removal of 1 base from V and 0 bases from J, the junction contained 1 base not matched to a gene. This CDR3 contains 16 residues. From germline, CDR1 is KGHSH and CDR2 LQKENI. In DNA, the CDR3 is TGTGCCAGCTCACCACTAGCGGGGACGAACACCGGGGAGCTGTTTTTT. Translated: CASSPLAGTNTGELFF.

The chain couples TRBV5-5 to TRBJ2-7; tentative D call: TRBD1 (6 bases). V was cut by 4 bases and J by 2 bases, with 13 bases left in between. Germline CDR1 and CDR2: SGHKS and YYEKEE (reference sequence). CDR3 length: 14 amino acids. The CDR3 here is CASSPTGTAYEQYF. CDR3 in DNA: TGTGCCAGCAGCCCCACAGGGACGGCCTACGAGCAGTACTTC.

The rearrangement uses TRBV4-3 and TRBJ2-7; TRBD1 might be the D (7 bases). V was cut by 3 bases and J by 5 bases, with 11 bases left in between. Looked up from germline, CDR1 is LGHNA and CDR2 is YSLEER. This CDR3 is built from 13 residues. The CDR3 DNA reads TGCGCCAGCAGCCAGCAGGGGGGCCACGAGCAGTACTTC. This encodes CASSQQGGHEQYF.

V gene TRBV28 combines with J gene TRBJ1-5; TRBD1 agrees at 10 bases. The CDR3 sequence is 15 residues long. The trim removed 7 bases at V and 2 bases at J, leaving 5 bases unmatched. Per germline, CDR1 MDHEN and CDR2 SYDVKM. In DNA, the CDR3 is TGTGCCAGCAACAGAGGGACAGGGGGCAATCAGCCCCAGCATTTT. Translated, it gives CASNRGTGGNQPQHF. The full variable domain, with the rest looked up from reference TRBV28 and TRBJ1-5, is DVKVTQSSRYLVKRTGEKVFLECVQDMDHENMFWYRQDPGLGLRLIYFSYDVKMKEKGDIPEGYSVSREKKERFSLILESASTNQTSMYLCASNRGTGGNQPQHFGDGTRLSIL.

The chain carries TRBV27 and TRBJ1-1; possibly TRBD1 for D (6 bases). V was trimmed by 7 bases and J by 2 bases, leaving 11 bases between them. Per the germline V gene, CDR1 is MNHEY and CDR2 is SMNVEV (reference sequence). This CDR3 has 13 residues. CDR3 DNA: TGTGCCAGCATCCCGGACAGCAACACTGAAGCTTTCTTT. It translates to CASIPDSNTEAFF.

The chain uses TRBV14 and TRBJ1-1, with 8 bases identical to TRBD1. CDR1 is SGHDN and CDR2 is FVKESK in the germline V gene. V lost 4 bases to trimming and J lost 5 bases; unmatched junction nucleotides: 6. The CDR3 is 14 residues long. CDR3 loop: CASSLLQGVTEAFF. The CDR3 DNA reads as TGTGCCAGCAGCCTCCTACAGGGGGTTACTGAAGCTTTCTTT.